This TCR beta chain is drawn from a study of blood T cells in healthy people across ages (dated by TCRdb to about 2015). About the investigation overall: In model experiments, roughly one uniquely barcoded TCR beta cDNA molecule per two T cells was captured by template switching. Four age groups were formed from the donors: young (average 16 years), middle-aged (approximately 40), aged (under 70) and long-lived (approximately 80). Age-related changes in TCR beta repertoire diversity were measured in the study by deep sequencing normalized with unique cDNA molecular identifiers. Using the same blood draw, the study looked at two additional independent replicas of 1 million unique cDNA reads for two donors, one aged 18 to 30 and the other aged 80 or older. To avoid experimental bias, donors of different ages were spread randomly across the sequencing lanes. General study outcomes and caveats: Conclusive comparison of naive and antigen-experienced compartments was prevented by the profiling of bulk unsorted PBMCs. Total diversity estimates from one million sequenced T cells were considered lower bounds and underestimates. Compared with the aged group, more naive CD4+ T cells, fewer expanded clones and increased TCR diversity were shown by the long-lived group, suggesting age selection. Observed TCR beta diversity correlated strongly with the percentage of naive T cells measured by flow cytometry. Because donor CMV infection status was unknown, age-related changes in expanded clonotypes were potentially confounded. As age increased, observed TCR beta diversity per million T cells dropped in a roughly linear way, and a significant reduction was already evident by age 40.

The donors were roughly 40 Caucasian individuals from Russia, aged about 6 to 95 years, who were systemically healthy. Each donor gave 8 to 10 milliliters of peripheral blood, collected into EDTA-treated Vacutainer tubes. Ficoll-Paque density-gradient centrifugation was used to isolate PBMCs, with at least 7 million per sample. Total RNA, at least 5 micrograms per sample, was extracted from PBMCs with Trizol reagent. For every donor, an aliquot of PBMCs went through flow cytometry to measure the percentages of naive CD45RAhigh/CD27high T cells. A remark on this clonotype: Its specific antigen is unknown. No quality values exist for individual bases; no much larger clone is one base distant.

The CDR3 spans 17 residues, from the cysteine through the phenylalanine. The CDR3 DNA has 51 bases and is translated from base 1. Per the germline V gene (reference sequence), LGHDT is the CDR1 and YNNKEL is the CDR2. V is cut by 1 base and J by 0 bases, and the space between the germline ends is 13 bases. The library came from 5' RACE. The sequencer was an Illumina HiSeq 2500. The second PCR ran for roughly 6 to 11 cycles and used a J-beta primer mix along with a sample-barcoded 5' primer. A template-switch 5' adaptor carrying 12 random nucleotides introduced a unique molecular identifier onto each TCR beta cDNA molecule. Each sample yielded at least 2.5 million CDR3-containing paired-end reads. All of the RNA was converted into first-strand cDNA using the Mint cDNA synthesis kit, with a TRBC-specific oligonucleotide serving as the primer. Following uracil-DNA glycosylase treatment, all cDNA underwent a first 18-cycle PCR with the universal primers M1SS and BC2_uni_R. The published analysis was carried out like this. Normalization of each sample was performed by random selection of 1 million high-quality reads, each carrying a distinct molecular identifier. Instead of being binned into consensus sequences, reads with shared molecular identifiers were discarded. MiTCR, with a Q25 quality threshold and the strictest error-elimination algorithm, was used for CDR3 identification, clonotype clustering and error correction. A nonparametric unseen species model with Euler transformation was used to estimate lower-bound total TCR beta diversity. The public reads were reanalyzed by TCRdb: fastp trimming at Q25, MiXCR alignment, in-frame beta chains only. For every CDR3 protein sequence, its rows merge into one entry that carries the most common genes and DNA. The V and J calls come from TCRdb's annotation, not from the publication. This sample is represented by approximately 810,000 distinct CDR3 sequences; under 30% of them were singletons. Of the sample, roughly a sixth is held by the ten largest clones.

Sample: blood. The origin of this receptor is an elderly woman in good health. The chain is assembled from TRBV3-1 and TRBJ2-4, with no reliable assignment of the D segment. The nucleotides are TGTGCCAGCAGCCAAGGAACGCTTCTCCTAGCCAAAAACATTCAGTACTTC. The translation is CASSQGTLLLAKNIQYF.